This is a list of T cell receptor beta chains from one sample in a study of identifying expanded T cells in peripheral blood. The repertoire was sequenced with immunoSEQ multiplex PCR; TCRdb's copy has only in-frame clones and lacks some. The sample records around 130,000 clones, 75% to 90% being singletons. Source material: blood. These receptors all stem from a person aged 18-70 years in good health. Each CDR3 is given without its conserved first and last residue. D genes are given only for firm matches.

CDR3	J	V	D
ASSLGVNEQF	TRBJ2-1	TRBV7-8	NA
ASSLSQELNTEAF	TRBJ1-1	TRBV27	NA
AISEWGTDNYEQY	TRBJ2-7	TRBV10-3	TRBD1
ASSSPFGDRDSYEQY	TRBJ2-7	TRBV7-9	TRBD1
ASSPTQTYEQY	TRBJ2-7	TRBV19	NA
ASSQDRAAYEQY	TRBJ2-7	TRBV14	NA
ASSYSGSSGNTIY	TRBJ1-3	TRBV6-5	NA
ASSPRTSGSSTDTQY	TRBJ2-3	TRBV16	TRBD2
ASSLSGVPEAF	TRBJ1-1	TRBV27	NA
ASSLSYQNTEAF	TRBJ1-1	TRBV5-4	NA
SVEDLTEQY	TRBJ2-7	TRBV29-1	NA
ASSPGTADTQY	TRBJ2-3	TRBV7-7	NA
ASSLSTANTEAF	TRBJ1-1	TRBV7-3	NA
AWSAGSGFNQPQH	TRBJ1-5	TRBV30	NA
ASSLVWTSGNTIY	TRBJ1-3	TRBV5-8	NA
ASRRTGRYQETQY	TRBJ2-5	TRBV5-1	TRBD1
ASSFTFGRRGADTQY	TRBJ2-3	TRBV28	NA
SVDMLAGHNEQF	TRBJ2-1	TRBV29-1	TRBD2
ASSKKRQSLNTGELF	TRBJ2-2	TRBV21-1	NA
ATQGARGNQPQH	TRBJ1-5	TRBV28	TRBD1
ASSPGQDQETQY	TRBJ2-5	TRBV5-1	TRBD1
ASSLRTGTGLNYGYT	TRBJ1-2	TRBV5-1	TRBD1
TSSQDHLAGGKETQY	TRBJ2-5	TRBV1	NA
ASSQVDAGELF	TRBJ2-2	TRBV4-2	NA
ASGVEGATDTQY	TRBJ2-3	TRBV11-3	NA
ASSYSFLGVGEQF	TRBJ2-1	TRBV6-5	NA
ASSLNRGTDTQY	TRBJ2-3	TRBV5-4	TRBD1
ASSPARGSITGELF	TRBJ2-2	TRBV4-2	NA
ASSSAGTSYNSPLH	TRBJ1-6	TRBV5-4	NA
ASSEGQAHQPQH	TRBJ1-5	TRBV28	TRBD1
ASSLAPGNYEQY	TRBJ2-7	TRBV7-9	NA
ARGLAGEDEQF	TRBJ2-1	TRBV2	TRBD2
ASTWGIGAQPQH	TRBJ1-5	TRBV28	NA
ASSTGLAGGPQY	TRBJ2-7	TRBV7-2	TRBD2
ASKKTFREVGYNEQF	TRBJ2-1	TRBV4-1	NA
ASSRNWDRGSNTEAF	TRBJ1-1	TRBV4-2	TRBD1
ASAYTDTQY	TRBJ2-3	TRBV6-1	NA
ASSLGTFSSTDTQY	TRBJ2-3	TRBV28	NA
ASSLGISQTQY	TRBJ2-5	TRBV11-3	NA
ASSFAGTGNEKLF	TRBJ1-4	TRBV7-9	NA
SVDVLSSTDTQY	TRBJ2-3	TRBV29-1	NA
ASSQDVSADTQY	TRBJ2-3	TRBV4-2	NA